This TCR beta chain originates from a study of shared clonotypes between healthy human individuals. Findings of the study overall: Clonotypes which were not shared had lower generation probabilities than clonotypes that all four donors shared. Only blood was sampled, and tissue TCR repertoires likely differ from blood ones.

Note on this clone: The antigen is unknown.

Within Nashville, Tennessee resided all donors, each a Caucasian adult. The V gene's germline CDR1 is SNHLY and CDR2 FYNNEI. Trimming cost V 3 bases and J 3 bases, with 9 bases left between them. CDR3 size: 13 residues. At a deep level, the assay was run. Method: immunoSEQ multiplex PCR; TCRdb's copy keeps in-frame clones and lacks some. The table records under 600,000 clones, 90% to 97% of them present only once. This clonotype was obtained from a woman in her 30s in good health. The specimen was naive CD4+ T cells sorted from blood. Subset noted: CD45RA+ positively selected. The chain is built from TRBV2 and TRBJ2-7; D is ambiguous. The CDR3 sequence is CASSEEQIYEQYF. The CDR3 nucleotides read TGTGCCAGCAGTGAGGAACAGATCTACGAGCAGTACTTC.